Listed here are 18 T cell receptor beta chains from one sample, sequenced in a study of cytomegalovirus exposure and HLA in healthy donors. Primers included in the PCR were 60 Vbeta and 13 Jbeta primers. Assay: immunoSEQ multiplex PCR; the TCRdb copy retains only in-frame clones and omits some. The listing records 130,000 or so clones. Sequenced sample: PBMCs. Receptor source: a woman aged 40 to 49 in good health and CMV-seronegative.

The rearrangement uses TRBV13 and TRBJ2-5, with 12 bases matching TRBD2. The J segment lost 3 bases and the V segment lost 3 bases, leaving 11 bases of the junction unmatched. This CDR3 is built from 18 residues. Per germline, CDR1 PRHDT and CDR2 FYEKMQ (reference sequence). The CDR3 DNA follows: TGTGCCAGCAGCTTGGGAGGGGCTAGCGGGGGGGCGAAAGAGACCCAGTACTTC. Its protein product is CASSLGGASGGAKETQYF.

The CDR3 here is CASSPRPGGIYGYTF. The CDR3 DNA reads as TGTGCCAGCAGCCCCCGACCAGGGGGCATATATGGCTACACCTTC. The chain is built from TRBV7-2 and TRBJ1-2, with 8 bases aligning to TRBD1. This CDR3 spans 15 amino acids. In germline, CDR1 is SGHTA, CDR2 FQGNSA. V shed 5 bases, J shed 5 bases, and the junction held 10 bases outside the gene matches.

The V and J genes are TRBV7-9 and TRBJ2-7; TRBD2 is a possible D gene (5 bases). The CDR3 consists of 12 residues. V was pared by 5 bases and J by 7 bases, with 12 bases between. Germline loops: CDR1 SEHNR, CDR2 FQNEAQ (reference sequence). The CDR3: CASSLPRGEQYF. In nucleotides, the CDR3 is TGTGCCAGCAGCCTCCCGCGAGGGGAGCAGTACTTC.

This CDR3 reads CASSQEGGAFYNEQFF. CDR3 nucleotide sequence: TGCGCCAGCAGCCAAGAGGGGGGGGCCTTCTACAATGAGCAGTTCTTC. The J gene is TRBJ2-1, the V gene TRBV4-1; the D gene is possibly TRBD2 (7 bases). The CDR3 consists of 16 residues. Trimming cost V 0 bases and J 3 bases, with 12 bases left between them. CDR1 is MGHRA, CDR2 YSYEKL, per germline.

The rearrangement links TRBV7-2 to TRBJ2-7; a possible D gene is TRBD2 (6 bases). V gave up 5 bases and J gave up 7 bases, with 24 bases separating them. The CDR3 loop spans 16 amino acids. Germline CDR1 SGHTA, CDR2 FQGNSA. The CDR3 region has the DNA TGTGCCAGCAGCCCGCAGGAGCGGGCTCCTCTGGGGGAGCAGTACTTC. This sequence encodes CASSPQERAPLGEQYF.

The chain couples TRBV6-5 to TRBJ1-1; the match to TRBD1 covers 12 bases. V shed 6 bases and J 3 bases; nucleotides not matched to a gene: 5. CDR1 and CDR2 from the germline V gene are MNHEY and SVGAGI. The CDR3 length is 15 residues. CDR3 region: CASSPGQGAYTEAFF. As DNA, the CDR3 is TGTGCCAGCAGCCCGGGACAGGGGGCGTACACTGAAGCTTTCTTT.

The rearrangement joins TRBV28 to TRBJ1-2; no firm D call. Trimming took off 8 bases at V and 0 bases at J, with 19 bases between the two ends. The CDR3 has 16 residues. Germline V lookup: CDR1 MDHEN, CDR2 SYDVKM. CDR3 in amino acids: CASGIGVTSTNYGYTF. CDR3 nucleotide sequence: TGTGCCAGCGGAATAGGAGTAACTAGTACTAACTATGGCTACACCTTC.

V and J are TRBV2 and TRBJ1-3; D is undetermined. CDR1 SNHLY and CDR2 FYNNEI come from the germline V gene. Trimming left V 7 bases short and J 0 bases short, with 10 bases between. This CDR3 has 14 residues. The CDR3 spells CASTAGSSGNTIYF. The CDR3 DNA reads as TGTGCCAGCACCGCAGGCTCCTCTGGAAACACCATATATTTT.

The V and J genes are TRBV6-5 and TRBJ1-2, with a possible D match to TRBD1 (5 bases). Trimming cost V 0 bases and J 5 bases, with 10 bases left between them. Germline lookup yields CDR1 MNHEY and CDR2 SVGAGI. CDR3 length equals 14 residues. The CDR3 nucleotides read TGTGCCAGCAGTTACTCTTCAGGGATATATGGCTACACCTTC. It specifies CASSYSSGIYGYTF.

This rearrangement joins TRBV10-3 to TRBJ2-1; 9 bases fit TRBD1. This CDR3 has 15 amino acids. The junction had 5 bases not matched to a gene; V was cut back by 0 bases and J by 8 bases. Looked up from germline, CDR1 is ENHRY and CDR2 is SYGVKD. Here the CDR3 reads CAISESNRQGDEQFF. The CDR3 nucleotides read TGTGCCATCAGTGAGTCGAATCGACAGGGGGATGAGCAGTTCTTC.

The rearrangement links TRBV18 to TRBJ2-2; 9 positions match TRBD1. CDR3 length equals 16 residues. The germline V gene encodes CDR1 KGHSH and CDR2 LQKENI. V gave up 4 bases and J gave up 5 bases; unmatched junction bases: 8. The DNA of the CDR3 is TGTGCCAGCTCACAACAGGGGGCGTTGGTGACCGGGGAGCTGTTTTTT. Amino acid sequence: CASSQQGALVTGELFF.

This chain connects TRBV18 to TRBJ1-4; D ambiguous. V was shortened by 3 bases and J by 8 bases, with 13 bases between the two germline ends. The CDR3 is 14 residues long. Germline V gene lookup returns CDR1 KGHSH and CDR2 LQKENI. The CDR3 loop is CASSPGRVEEKLFF. The CDR3 DNA follows: TGTGCCAGCTCACCGGGGAGGGTCGAGGAAAAACTGTTTTTT.

The chain carries TRBV7-9 and TRBJ2-5; TRBD2 aligns across 8 bases. V lost 0 bases and J lost 3; bases outside the gene matches: 3. The length of the CDR3 is 15 residues. CDR1 and CDR2 (germline): SEHNR, FQNEAQ (reference sequence). CDR3 loop: CASSLAAGAEETQYF. CDR3 nucleotide sequence: TGTGCCAGCAGCTTAGCAGCGGGGGCTGAAGAGACCCAGTACTTC.

The chain has TRBV10-3 and TRBJ2-6; 9 bases map to TRBD1. This CDR3 region has 18 residues. J gave up 0 bases and V 0 bases, and 3 bases lay outside the gene matches. Germline V gene data show CDR1 as ENHRY and CDR2 as SYGVKD. The DNA for the CDR3 is TGTGCCATCAGTGAGTCAGGACAGGGGCGCTCTGGGGCCAACGTCCTGACTTTC. It specifies CAISESGQGRSGANVLTF.

The chain employs TRBV5-1 and TRBJ2-2; 8 bases align to TRBD2. Germline trimming cut 7 bases from V and 7 bases from J; bases unmatched to any gene: 15. CDR1 and CDR2 (germline): SGHRS, YFSETQ. The CDR3 length is 16 residues. The CDR3 sequence is CASSLTAGGRSGELFF. The CDR3 DNA reads as TGCGCCAGCTCCCTAACGGCGGGGGGCAGGAGCGGGGAGCTGTTTTTT.

The chain joins TRBV5-1 to TRBJ2-5; 7 bases are a match to TRBD1. The J call is uncertain, as TRBJ2-7 better fits the DNA end. The CDR3 has 16 amino acids. Looked up from germline, CDR1 is SGHRS and CDR2 is YFSETQ. CDR3 coding DNA: TGCGCCAGCAGCCTCCAAGAGACAGGGTCAGCCCACGAGCAGTACTTC. It specifies CASSLQETGSAHEQYF.

The chain employs TRBV4-3 and TRBJ1-6; TRBD1 agrees at 7 bases. The CDR3 covers 17 residues. The germline gives CDR1 LGHNA, CDR2 YSLEER. V dropped 3 bases and J dropped 4; count of bases not matched to a gene: 9. This CDR3 reads CASSQSLSGQYNSPLHF. DNA for the CDR3: TGCGCCAGCAGCCAGAGCTTGTCGGGACAGTATAATTCACCCCTCCACTTT.

The chain joins TRBV6-1 to TRBJ1-5; D is possibly TRBD1 (6 bases). The CDR3 is 12 residues long. V was trimmed by 2 bases and J by 10 bases, leaving 9 bases between them. Per the germline V gene, CDR1 is MNHNS and CDR2 is SASEGT. The CDR3 coding sequence is TGTGCCAGCAGTGAATCAGGGGATCCCCAGCATTTT. This codes for CASSESGDPQHF.